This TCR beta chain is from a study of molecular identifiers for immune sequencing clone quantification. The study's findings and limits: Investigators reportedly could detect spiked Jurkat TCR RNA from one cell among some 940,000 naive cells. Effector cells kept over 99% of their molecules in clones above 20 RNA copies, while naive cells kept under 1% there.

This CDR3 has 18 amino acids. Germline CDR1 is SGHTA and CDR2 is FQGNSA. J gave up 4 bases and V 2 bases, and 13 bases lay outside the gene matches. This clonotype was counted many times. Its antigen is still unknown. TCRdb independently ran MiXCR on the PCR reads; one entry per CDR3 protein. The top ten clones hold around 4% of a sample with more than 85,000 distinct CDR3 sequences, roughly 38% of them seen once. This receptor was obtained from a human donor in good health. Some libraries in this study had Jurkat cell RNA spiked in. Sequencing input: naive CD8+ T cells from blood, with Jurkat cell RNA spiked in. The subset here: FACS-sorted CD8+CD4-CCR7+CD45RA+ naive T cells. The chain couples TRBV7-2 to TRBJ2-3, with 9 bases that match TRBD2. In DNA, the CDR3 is TGTGCCAGCAGCTTAAGGCCGCGGGGGGGACTAGAATCAGATACGCAGTATTTT. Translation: CASSLRPRGGLESDTQYF. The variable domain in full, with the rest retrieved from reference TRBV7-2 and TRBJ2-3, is GAGVSQSPSNKVTEKGKDVELRCDPISGHTALYWYRQSLGQGLEFLIYFQGNSAPDKSGLPSDRFSAERTGGSVSTLTIQRTQQEDSAVYLCASSLRPRGGLESDTQYFGPGTRLTVL.